This T cell receptor (beta chain) was observed in a study of shared clonotypes between healthy human individuals. Here immunoSEQ multiplex PCR was the method, and the copy in TCRdb shows in-frame clones only, minus some. The sample consists of about 1.5 million clones, 95% to 99% of them appearing once. With 8 bases removed from V and 7 bases from J, the gap between germline ends came to 15 bases. There are 13 residues in the CDR3. Germline lookup yields CDR1 SNHLY and CDR2 FYNNEI. This rearrangement joins TRBV2 to TRBJ2-1; D is possibly TRBD1 (5 bases). This sequence originates from a man aged 30-40 years in good health. The sequenced material came from naive CD4+ T cells sorted from blood. The subset: CD45RA+ positively selected. CDR3 DNA sequence: TGTGCCAGCTCACAGGACACTCAGAATGAGCAGTTCTTC. It specifies CASSQDTQNEQFF.